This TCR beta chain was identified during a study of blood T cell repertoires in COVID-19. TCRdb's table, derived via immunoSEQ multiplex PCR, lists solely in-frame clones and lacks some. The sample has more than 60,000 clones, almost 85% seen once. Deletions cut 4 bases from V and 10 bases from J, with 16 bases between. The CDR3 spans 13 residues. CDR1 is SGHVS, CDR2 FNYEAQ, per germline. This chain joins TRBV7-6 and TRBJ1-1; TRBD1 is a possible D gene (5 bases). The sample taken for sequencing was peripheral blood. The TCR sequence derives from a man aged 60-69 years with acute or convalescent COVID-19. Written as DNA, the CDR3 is TGTGCCAGCAGCTCCGGTGGCGGGGCTGGAGCTTTCTTT. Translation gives CASSSGGGAGAFF.